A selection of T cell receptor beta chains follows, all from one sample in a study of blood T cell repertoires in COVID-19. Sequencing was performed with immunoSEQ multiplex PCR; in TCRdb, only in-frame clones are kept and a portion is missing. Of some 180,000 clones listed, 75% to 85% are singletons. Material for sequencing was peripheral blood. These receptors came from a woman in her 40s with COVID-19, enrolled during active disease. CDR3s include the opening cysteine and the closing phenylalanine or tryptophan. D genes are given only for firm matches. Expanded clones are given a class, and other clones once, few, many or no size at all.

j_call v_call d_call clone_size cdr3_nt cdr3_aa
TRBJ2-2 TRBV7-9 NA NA TGTGCCAGCAGCCACAACCTCAAGAACACCGGGGAGCTGTTTTTT CASSHNLKNTGELFF
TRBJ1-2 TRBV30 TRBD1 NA TGTGCCTGGAGCGGACAGGGCGGTTATGGCTACACCTTC CAWSGQGGYGYTF
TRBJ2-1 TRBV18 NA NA TGTGCCAGCTCAGGGGATGAGGGCTGGGGCAATGAGCAGTTCTTC CASSGDEGWGNEQFF
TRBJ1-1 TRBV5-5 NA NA TGTGCCAGCACCATGGTTCCCGGGAACACTGAAGCTTTCTTT CASTMVPGNTEAFF
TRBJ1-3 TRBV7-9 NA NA TGTGCCAGCAGAAAAGAGGGGACACATGGAAACACCATATATTTT CASRKEGTHGNTIYF
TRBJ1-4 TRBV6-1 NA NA TGTGCCAGCAGTGTGCGACAGTTTGCAACTAATGAAAAACTGTTTTTT CASSVRQFATNEKLFF
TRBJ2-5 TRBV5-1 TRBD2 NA TGCGCCAGCAGCTCGGGCGCTAGCGGGGTCCAAGAGACCCAGTACTTC CASSSGASGVQETQYF
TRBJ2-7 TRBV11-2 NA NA TGTGCCAGCAGCACCGGGACTTCCCTAGCCTACGAGCAGTACTTC CASSTGTSLAYEQYF
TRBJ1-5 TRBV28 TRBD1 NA TGTGCCAGCAGCTTAAGGGGACAGCCCTATCAGCCCCAGCATTTT CASSLRGQPYQPQHF
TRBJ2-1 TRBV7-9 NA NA TGTGCCAGCAGCCGAGACCTAGGCCTGGACAACAATGAGCAGTTCTTC CASSRDLGLDNNEQFF
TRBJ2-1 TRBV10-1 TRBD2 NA TGCGCCAGCAGTGAGAGGGGTAGCGGGAAGCACAATGAGCAGTTCTTC CASSERGSGKHNEQFF
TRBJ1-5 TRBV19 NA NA TGTGCCAGTAGGGCAGGGATCAATCAGCCCCAGCATTTT CASRAGINQPQHF
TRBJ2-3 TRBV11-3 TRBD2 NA TGTGCCAGCAGCCCTTCGGGGGGGAGAGTAGATACGCAGTATTTT CASSPSGGRVDTQYF
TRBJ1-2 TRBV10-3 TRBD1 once TGTGCCATCAGCCCAGGACAGGGAGATCACTATGGCTACACCTTC CAISPGQGDHYGYTF
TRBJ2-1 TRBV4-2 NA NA TGTGCCAGCAGCCAAGACCCCTTTATCTCCTACAATGAGCAGTTCTTC CASSQDPFISYNEQFF
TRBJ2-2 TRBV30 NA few TGTGCCTGGAGCAGGGACACGAACACCGGGGAGCTGTTTTTT CAWSRDTNTGELFF
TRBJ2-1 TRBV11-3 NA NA TGTGCCAGCAGCCTAGGAGGAAACTCCTACAATGAGCAGTTCTTC CASSLGGNSYNEQFF
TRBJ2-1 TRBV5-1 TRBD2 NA TGCGCCAGCAGCCAGGGACTAGCGGGAGTCTCCTCCTACAATGAGCAGTTCTTC CASSQGLAGVSSYNEQFF
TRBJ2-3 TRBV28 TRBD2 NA TGTGCCAGCAGTTTATTTGCGGGAGGACTCACAGATACGCAGTATTTT CASSLFAGGLTDTQYF
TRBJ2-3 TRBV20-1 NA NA TGCAGTGCTAGAGAGTCGGATACGCAGTATTTT CSARESDTQYF
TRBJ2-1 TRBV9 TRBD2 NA TGTGCCAGCAGCGTAGAAGGGGTGGGAGGGTACAGCTACAATGAGCAGTTCTTC CASSVEGVGGYSYNEQFF
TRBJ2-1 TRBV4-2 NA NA TGTGCCAGCAGCCAAGTAACGGATGAGCAGTTCTTC CASSQVTDEQFF
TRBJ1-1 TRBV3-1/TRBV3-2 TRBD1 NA TGTGCCAGCAGCGAGGGACAGGGCATATATGCTTTCTTT CASSEGQGIYAFF
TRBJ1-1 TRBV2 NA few TGTGCCAGCGGAGGAACAGCCACTGAAGCTTTCTTT CASGGTATEAFF
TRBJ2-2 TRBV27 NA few TGTGCCAGCAGTCGTTTCACCGGGGAGCTGTTTTTT CASSRFTGELFF
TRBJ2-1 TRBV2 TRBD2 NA TGTGCCAGCCTCGGGACTAGCGGGAGATGGGAGCAGTTCTTC CASLGTSGRWEQFF
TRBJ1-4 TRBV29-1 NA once TGCAGCGTCGAGGGCGAAAAACTGTTTTTT CSVEGEKLFF
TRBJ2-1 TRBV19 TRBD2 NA TGTGCCAGTACTAGCGGGGACTACAATGAGCAGTTCTTC CASTSGDYNEQFF
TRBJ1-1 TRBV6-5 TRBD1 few TGTGCCAGCATTACAACAGGGGGAGGAACTGAAGCTTTCTTT CASITTGGGTEAFF
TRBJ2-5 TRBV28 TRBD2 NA TGTGCCAGCAGACGCGGACTAGCGGGAGAGAGGACCCAGTACTTC CASRRGLAGERTQYF
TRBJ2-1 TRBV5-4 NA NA TGTGCCAGCAGCTTGAGAGCTAGCAGGTTGGATGAGCAGTTCTTC CASSLRASRLDEQFF
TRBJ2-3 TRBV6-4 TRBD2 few TGTGCCAGCTCTAACGGGGGGGCCGTAGATACGCAGTATTTT CASSNGGAVDTQYF
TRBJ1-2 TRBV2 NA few TGTGCCACCACGATAACGCCCGAGATAAACTATGGCTACACCTTC CATTITPEINYGYTF
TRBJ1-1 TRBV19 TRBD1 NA TGTGCCAGTAGTACCACGGGACAGTTTTCTGAAGCTTTCTTT CASSTTGQFSEAFF
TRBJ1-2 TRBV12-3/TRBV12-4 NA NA TGTGCCAGCAAGGAGGCCGGTAAGGGCTACACCTTC CASKEAGKGYTF
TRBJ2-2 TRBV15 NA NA TGTGCCACCAGCAGAGATGAGGGGGACATCAGCGGGGAGCTGTTTTTT CATSRDEGDISGELFF
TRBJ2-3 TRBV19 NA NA TGTGCCAGTAGTGATACCAATAGGGGGGGGTCCGATACGCAGTATTTT CASSDTNRGGSDTQYF
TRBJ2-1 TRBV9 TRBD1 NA TGTGCCAGCAGCGTAGGACAGGGGTTTAATAGCTATGAGCAGTTCTTC CASSVGQGFNSYEQFF
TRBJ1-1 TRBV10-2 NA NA TGCGCCAGCAGTGAGTCGACCCTGGGTGGGCGTTTTGCTTTCTTT CASSESTLGGRFAFF
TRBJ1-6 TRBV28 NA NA TGTGCCAGCAGTTTAGGCGCAGGGACATCTCCCCTCCACTTT CASSLGAGTSPLHF
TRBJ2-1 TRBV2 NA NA TGTGCCAGCAGTGGTGGCCCCCTCAATGAGCAGTTCTTC CASSGGPLNEQFF
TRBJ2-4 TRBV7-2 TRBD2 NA TGTGCCAGCAGCTCGGGACTAGCGGGAGGAGCCAAAAACATTCAGTACTTC CASSSGLAGGAKNIQYF
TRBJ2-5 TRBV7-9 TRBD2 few TGTGCCAGCAGCCCCCCGGGGACTAGCTATGCAGAGACCCAGTACTTC CASSPPGTSYAETQYF
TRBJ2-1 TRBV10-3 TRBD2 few TGTGCCATCAAACTAGCGGGGGGGGCAGGTGAGCAGTTCTTC CAIKLAGGAGEQFF
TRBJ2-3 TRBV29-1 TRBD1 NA TGCGGTTTTGCCGGGACAGGGGTACCGGGGGATACGCAGTATTTT CGFAGTGVPGDTQYF
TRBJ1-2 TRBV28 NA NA TGTGCCAGCAGTTTGGACATTCCCTATGGCTACACCTTC CASSLDIPYGYTF
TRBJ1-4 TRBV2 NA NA TGTGCCAGCAGTGATCTCCCAGTCACTAATGAAAAACTGTTTTTT CASSDLPVTNEKLFF
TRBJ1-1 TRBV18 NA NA TGTGCCAGCTCACCTTTGGGGGCCCCGGGCATGGGCGCTGAAGCTTTCTTT CASSPLGAPGMGAEAFF
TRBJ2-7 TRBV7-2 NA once TGTGCCAGCAGCTCACCGAGCTACGAGCAGTACTTC CASSSPSYEQYF
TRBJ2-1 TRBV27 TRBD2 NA TGTGCCAGCAGTTTACGCCTAGCGGGAGCTGAGGAGCAGTTCTTC CASSLRLAGAEEQFF
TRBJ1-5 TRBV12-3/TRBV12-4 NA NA TGTGCCAGCAGTTTAATGGGGGGGCCCCAGCATTTT CASSLMGGPQHF
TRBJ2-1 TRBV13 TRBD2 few TGTGCCAGCAGCTTAGGCCGGGCGGGAGGTCGTGATGAGCAGTTCTTC CASSLGRAGGRDEQFF
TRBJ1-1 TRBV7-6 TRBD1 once TGTGCCAGCAGTGTGCAGGGGGCTTCGGGCACTGAAGCTTTCTTT CASSVQGASGTEAFF